This T cell receptor (beta chain) was sequenced during a study of cytomegalovirus exposure and HLA in healthy donors. General study points: Most subjects had HLA-A and HLA-B alleles reportedly predicted accurately by TCR beta sequences. The study designated over 150 TCR beta chains cytomegalovirus-associated. A missense DCLRE1C variant was associated with V- and J-gene trimming of TCR beta chains in a later analysis, and an independent cohort replicated the association. Within the data, a cluster of highly shared sequence variants was likely a sequencing artifact.

Germline V CDR1 and CDR2: SEHNR, FQNEAQ (reference sequence). The CDR3 consists of 14 residues. Trimming cost V 8 bases and J 2 bases, with 15 bases left between them. The PCR used 60 Vbeta and 13 Jbeta primers. Clones were sequenced by immunoSEQ multiplex PCR, and TCRdb holds only the in-frame ones, with some missing. Of roughly 150,000 clones detected, about three quarters appear once; the ten largest clones hold 8.5% to 12%. In its sample, this clone was seen a few times. Antigen: not known. Sequences were obtained from PBMCs. The sequence derives from a man between 25 and 39 years old in good health and CMV-seropositive. The V and J genes are TRBV7-9 and TRBJ2-5, with D hard to call. The CDR3 region has the DNA TGTGCCAGCGTCCCGGTCAGCGTACAAGAGACCCAGTACTTC. Translating it yields CASVPVSVQETQYF. Combining the CDR3 with reference TRBV7-9 and TRBJ2-5 gives the whole variable domain DTGVSQNPRHKITKRGQNVTFRCDPISEHNRLYWYRQTLGQGPEFLTYFQNEAQLEKSRLLSDRFSAERPKGSFSTLEIQRTEQGDSAMYLCASVPVSVQETQYFGPGTRLLVL.